The 26 T cell receptor beta chains below all came from one sample that was sequenced in a study of blood T cell repertoires in COVID-19. Profiling relied on immunoSEQ multiplex PCR, and the TCRdb table lists in-frame clones only, not all of them. The data hold under 140,000 clones, with over 60% observed a single time. Sequences were obtained from peripheral blood. The source of these receptors is a woman older than 75 with active or convalescent COVID-19.

This clone was recorded only once. The genes are TRBV5-4 and TRBJ2-3; TRBD2 agrees at 7 bases. V was clipped by 7 bases and J by 7 bases; unmatched bases: 9. Germline V gives CDR1 SGHNT, CDR2 YYREEE (reference sequence). This CDR3 contains 13 residues. The CDR3 nucleotides are TGTGCCAGCCAGAGCGGGATATGGAATACGCAGTATTTT. This gives the protein CASQSGIWNTQYF.

This sequence joins TRBV6-5 and TRBJ1-6; 8 bases map to TRBD1. There are 15 residues in the CDR3. V dropped 6 bases and J dropped 6; count of bases not matched to a gene: 7. Looked up from germline, CDR1 is MNHEY and CDR2 is SVGAGI. The CDR3 region is CASRDRDGSNSPLHF. The DNA for the CDR3 is TGTGCCAGCAGGGACAGGGACGGGTCTAATTCACCCCTCCACTTT.

The V call is TRBV7-2, the J call TRBJ2-5; possibly TRBD2 for D (5 bases). V shed 0 bases and J shed 4 bases, with 12 bases lying between them. CDR1 and CDR2 (germline): SGHTA, FQGNSA. The length of the CDR3 is 15 residues. The CDR3 DNA reads TGTGCCAGCAGCTTAGCGAGTAGCGCGGGAGAGACCCAGTACTTC. Encoded protein: CASSLASSAGETQYF.

This clone is a singleton in its sample. The chain is built from TRBV10-3 and TRBJ1-2, with no clear D. Trimming left V 2 bases short and J 1 base short, with 8 bases between. This CDR3 is 14 amino acids long. Germline CDR1 reads ENHRY; CDR2 reads SYGVKD. The DNA of the CDR3 is TGTGCCATCAGTGAGAACAGACATAACTATGGCTACACCTTC. It translates to CAISENRHNYGYTF.

In the case of this clone: Compared with germline, one end of the junction differs, possibly owing to a read error. The chain links TRBV19 to TRBJ2-1; TRBD2 matches at 9 bases. Germline V gives CDR1 LNHDA, CDR2 SQIVND (reference sequence). The CDR3 has 16 residues. CDR3 amino acids: CASSPRLADDLNKQFF. CDR3 DNA: TGTGCCAGTAGTCCCCGACTAGCGGACGATCTCAATAAGCAGTTCTTC.

V and J are TRBV2 and TRBJ2-1; D not certain. Germline CDR1 is SNHLY and CDR2 is FYNNEI. V lost 4 bases and J 0 bases, leaving 10 bases between the germline ends. The CDR3 is 15 amino acids. The CDR3 coding sequence is TGTGCCAGCAGTGCCGAGGATCTCTCCTACAATGAGCAGTTCTTC. It translates to CASSAEDLSYNEQFF.

The chain's CDR3 is CASTRAGVGDEQFF. The DNA of the CDR3 is TGTGCCAGCACTCGAGCGGGAGTCGGGGATGAGCAGTTCTTC. The J gene is TRBJ2-1, the V gene TRBV25-1, with 8 bases aligning to TRBD2. V was pared by 7 bases and J by 8 bases, with 10 bases of the junction left unmatched. CDR1 MGHDK and CDR2 SYGVNS come from the germline V gene. The CDR3 totals 14 residues.

CDR3 sequence reads: CASSTGTAALSSYNSPLHF. CDR3 sequence (DNA): TGTGCCAGCAGCACCGGGACAGCCGCGTTAAGCTCCTATAATTCACCCCTCCACTTT. V usage is TRBV28 and J usage is TRBJ1-6; 7 bases fit TRBD1. The V gene's germline CDR1 is MDHEN and CDR2 SYDVKM. This CDR3 is built from 19 residues. Trimming took 6 bases from V and 0 from J; bases not matched to a gene: 14.

This clone has a single count. The V and J genes are TRBV28 and TRBJ2-2; D might be TRBD1 (5 bases). Looked up from germline, CDR1 is MDHEN and CDR2 is SYDVKM. With 10 bases removed from V and 4 bases from J, the gap between germline ends came to 10 bases. There are 12 residues in the CDR3. The CDR3 sequence is CATQGTTGELFF. CDR3 bases: TGTGCCACGCAGGGAACCACCGGGGAGCTGTTTTTT.

V and J are TRBV10-3 and TRBJ2-3; 15 nucleotides agree with TRBD2. The CDR3 consists of 17 residues. Per germline, CDR1 ENHRY and CDR2 SYGVKD. The trim removed 4 bases at V and 4 bases at J, leaving 6 bases unmatched. CDR3 nucleotide sequence: TGTGCCATCAGTGTGGGACTAGCGGGAGGAGGTCCAGATACGCAGTATTTT. This codes for CAISVGLAGGGPDTQYF.

The J gene is TRBJ2-3, the V gene TRBV4-1; 9 bases fit TRBD1. CDR3 length equals 12 residues. The V gene end was trimmed by 4 bases and the J gene end by 15 bases; junction bases not matched to a gene: 8. Germline CDR1 MGHRA, CDR2 YSYEKL. CDR3 in amino acids: CASSLPGQGQYF. CDR3 nucleotides: TGCGCCAGCAGCCTCCCGGGACAGGGTCAATATTTT.

This chain joins TRBV3-1 (or the pseudogene TRBV3-2) and TRBJ2-1, with D perhaps matching TRBD2 (5 bases). V shed 5 bases and J shed 11 bases, with 16 bases lying between them. This CDR3 is 13 amino acids long. Germline CDR1 is LGHDT and CDR2 is YNNKEL (reference sequence). The CDR3 protein is CASSKLRTRQQFF. In DNA, the CDR3 is TGTGCCAGCAGCAAATTACGGACTCGTCAGCAGTTCTTC.

The chain employs TRBV30 and TRBJ1-6, with TRBD1 as a possible D gene (6 bases). Per the germline V gene, CDR1 is GTSNPN and CDR2 is SVGIG (reference sequence). CDR3 length: 14 amino acids. V lost 2 bases and J lost 8, with 13 bases in between. CDR3 sequence reads: CAWSRTVSDSPLHF. In DNA form, the CDR3 reads TGTGCCTGGAGTAGGACAGTGTCTGATTCACCCCTCCACTTT.

By its share, this clone is medium-sized. The DNA of the CDR3 is TGTGCCAGCAGCGTATCAGGGGGCCTATTGGGACTCTACACCTTC. The encoded protein is CASSVSGGLLGLYTF. This chain connects TRBV9 to TRBJ1-2; 8 bases agree with TRBD1. The ends lost 1 base at V and 10 bases at J; junction bases unmatched: 12. The CDR3 runs to 15 residues. Germline V lookup: CDR1 SGDLS, CDR2 YYNGEE.

The chain combines TRBV6-2 or TRBV6-3 with TRBJ1-2; TRBD1 matches at 7 bases. V shed 0 bases, J shed 5 bases, and the junction held 6 bases outside the gene matches. Germline V gene lookup returns CDR1 MNHEY and CDR2 SVGEGT. The CDR3 loop spans 15 amino acids. The CDR3 loop is CASSYSWLRGYGYTF. The CDR3 DNA reads as TGTGCCAGCAGTTACTCTTGGCTCAGGGGGTATGGCTACACCTTC.

V is TRBV5-4 and J is TRBJ2-3, with 11 bases lining up with TRBD1. Germline V gene data show CDR1 as SGHNT and CDR2 as YYREEE (reference sequence). CDR3 length equals 16 residues. V lost 2 bases to trimming and J lost 4 bases; unmatched junction nucleotides: 6. CDR3 residues: CASSLRTGGTPDTQYF. CDR3 sequence (DNA): TGTGCCAGCAGCTTAAGGACAGGGGGCACCCCAGATACGCAGTATTTT.

The rearrangement uses TRBV7-8 and TRBJ1-4; a possible D gene is TRBD1 (5 bases). CDR3 length: 15 amino acids. Trimming took 7 bases from V and 7 from J, leaving 19 bases between them. Germline V lookup: CDR1 SGHVS, CDR2 FQNEAQ. CDR3 region: CASTSEGAAGEKLFF. CDR3 sequence (DNA): TGTGCCAGCACGTCGGAAGGGGCAGCGGGTGAAAAACTGTTTTTT.

This clone showed up just a few times. This rearrangement joins TRBV7-9 to TRBJ1-6; the match to TRBD1 covers 9 bases. This CDR3 spans 14 amino acids. V dropped 5 bases and J dropped 9; count of bases not matched to a gene: 5. CDR1 and CDR2 from the germline V gene are SEHNR and FQNEAQ (reference sequence). CDR3 sequence: CASSRDRESSPLHF. The CDR3 DNA is TGTGCCAGCAGCCGGGACAGGGAGTCTTCACCCCTCCACTTT.

This clone was observed at least ten times. The J gene is TRBJ2-1, the V gene TRBV28, with TRBD2 identical over 13 bases. The CDR3 is 17 amino acids. Germline V gene lookup returns CDR1 MDHEN and CDR2 SYDVKM. Trimming cost V 0 bases and J 9 bases; bases outside gene matches: 8. The CDR3 nucleotides read TGTGCCAGCAGTTTATGGGTACTAGCGGGAGGGCCAGGTGAGCAGTTCTTC. It is translated as CASSLWVLAGGPGEQFF.

This chain links TRBV29-1 with TRBJ2-7; 9 bases align to TRBD2. CDR1 SQVTM and CDR2 ANQGSEA come from the germline V gene. J was trimmed by 3 bases and V by 0 bases; bases with no gene match: 9. The CDR3 contains 16 residues. The CDR3: CSVEDGLRGGDYEQYF. CDR3 DNA sequence: TGCAGCGTTGAAGATGGGCTGCGGGGGGGGGACTACGAGCAGTACTTC.

This clone came up a few times. The genes are TRBV12-3 or TRBV12-4 and TRBJ1-1; no firm D call. With 6 bases removed from V and 4 bases from J, the gap between germline ends came to 12 bases. The length of the CDR3 is 13 residues. The DNA for the CDR3 is TGTGCCAGCAGCCAAGGAGTGGTCACTGAAGCTTTCTTT. It encodes CASSQGVVTEAFF.

The chain recombines TRBV2 with TRBJ1-1; TRBD1 might be the D (5 bases). The V gene lost 7 bases and the J gene lost 1 base, with 13 bases spanning the gap. The CDR3 contains 14 residues. Per the germline V gene, CDR1 is SNHLY and CDR2 is FYNNEI. CDR3 DNA: TGTGCCAGCACTTATGAGACAGAGAACACTGAAGCTTTCTTT. Protein product: CASTYETENTEAFF.

As DNA, the CDR3 is TGTGCCAGTAGTATTTCGGTCAGCGAGAGATATGGAGGCTACACCTTC. This encodes CASSISVSERYGGYTF. V usage is TRBV19 and J usage is TRBJ1-2, with D uncertain. The CDR3 is 16 amino acids. With 3 bases removed from V and 8 bases from J, the gap between germline ends came to 22 bases. Germline V gives CDR1 LNHDA, CDR2 SQIVND (reference sequence).

The chain employs TRBV7-2 and TRBJ1-1; D gene unclear. Germline V gene data show CDR1 as SGHTA and CDR2 as FQGNSA. This CDR3 region has 11 residues. V gave up 5 bases and J gave up 3 bases, with 4 bases separating them. CDR3 protein: CASSQYTEAFF. The DNA for the CDR3 is TGTGCCAGCAGCCAATACACTGAAGCTTTCTTT.

V usage is TRBV29-1 and J usage is TRBJ1-2, with 8 bases matching TRBD1. This CDR3 has 15 amino acids. The V and J ends lost 6 bases and 4 bases, in that order; junction bases with no gene match: 13. From germline, CDR1 is SQVTM and CDR2 ANQGSEA. CDR3 residues: CSVAYTGQEFYGYTF. As DNA, the CDR3 is TGCAGCGTCGCCTACACGGGACAGGAGTTCTATGGCTACACCTTC.

The genes are TRBV5-1 and TRBJ1-1; 11 bases fit TRBD1. The germline V gene encodes CDR1 SGHRS and CDR2 YFSETQ. The V and J ends lost 3 bases and 4 bases, in that order; junction bases with no gene match: 5. This CDR3 region has 15 residues. CDR3 DNA: TGCGCCAGCAGCTCGGGACAGGGGGTGAGCACTGAAGCTTTCTTT. It yields the protein CASSSGQGVSTEAFF.